This T cell receptor (beta chain) was sequenced during a study of cytomegalovirus exposure and HLA in healthy donors. Study outcomes and limitations: Altogether, some 160 TCR beta chains were recorded as cytomegalovirus-associated.

The data were produced by immunoSEQ multiplex PCR, yet TCRdb's version contains in-frame clones alone and is incomplete. This table has 150,000 to 200,000 clones, around 86% appearing once. This CDR3 contains 16 residues. The V end lost 2 bases, the J end lost 2 bases, and 14 bases lay between the germline ends. Germline CDR1 and CDR2: LNHNV and YYDKDF (reference sequence). About this clone: Its target is not known.

This clonotype was obtained from a man aged 30 to 45 in good health and CMV-seropositive. The chain carries TRBV15 and TRBJ2-3; TRBD2 might be the D (6 bases). Source material: PBMCs. The CDR3 DNA reads as TGTGCCACCAGCAGACGACTAGACCTTTCCACAGATACGCAGTATTTT. Its protein product is CATSRRLDLSTDTQYF.